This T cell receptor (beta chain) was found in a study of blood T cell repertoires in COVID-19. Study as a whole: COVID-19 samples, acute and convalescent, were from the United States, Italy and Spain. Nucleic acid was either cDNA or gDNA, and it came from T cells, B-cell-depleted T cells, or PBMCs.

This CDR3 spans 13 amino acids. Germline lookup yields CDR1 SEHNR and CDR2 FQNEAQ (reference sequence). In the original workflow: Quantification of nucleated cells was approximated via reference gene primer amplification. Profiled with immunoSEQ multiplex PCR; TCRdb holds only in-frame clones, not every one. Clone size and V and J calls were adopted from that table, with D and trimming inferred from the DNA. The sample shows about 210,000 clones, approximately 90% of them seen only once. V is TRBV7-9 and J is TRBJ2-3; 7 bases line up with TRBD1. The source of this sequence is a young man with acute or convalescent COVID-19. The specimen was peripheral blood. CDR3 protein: CAVDRASTDTQYF. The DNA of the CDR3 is TGTGCGGTTGACAGGGCAAGCACAGATACGCAGTATTTT.